This record covers a single T cell receptor (beta chain). Followed over time, Seattle patients had been enrolled while infection was active. Per the authors' pipeline: Reference gene primer amplification gave nucleated cell count estimates. Produced via immunoSEQ multiplex PCR; TCRdb's table is partial and in-frame only. V and J calls and clone size are as listed in that table; D and trimming were resolved from the DNA. There are more than 300,000 clones in the sample; roughly 90% occur only once, and 0.8% to 1.3% lies in the top ten. This CDR3 region has 14 residues. Germline CDR1 and CDR2: KGHSH and LQKENI. After removal of 3 bases from V and 4 bases from J, the junction contained 3 bases not matched to a gene. The data originate from a study of blood T cell repertoires in COVID-19. Across the study: PBMCs, B-cell-depleted T cells, or T cells were the source of the cDNA or gDNA that made up the material.

The sequencing sample was made of peripheral blood. The J gene is TRBJ1-5, the V gene TRBV18, with 7 bases identical to TRBD1. The source is a woman aged 40 to 50 with COVID-19, enrolled during active disease. As DNA, the CDR3 is TGTGCCAGCTCACCCTTGGACAGGAATCAGCCCCAGCATTTT. Encoded protein: CASSPLDRNQPQHF.